The 12 T cell receptor beta chains below were found in one sample sequenced in a study of blood T cell repertoires in COVID-19. Generated by immunoSEQ multiplex PCR, the TCRdb table keeps only in-frame clones and is missing some. The profile shows around 94,000 clones, 80% of them singletons. The sample consisted of peripheral blood. Every receptor here comes from a human donor in a cohort sampled during active COVID-19.

V usage is TRBV4-1 and J usage is TRBJ2-1; D remains unclear. The V and J ends lost 4 bases and 10 bases respectively, with 5 bases between them. The germline gives CDR1 MGHRA, CDR2 YSYEKL. This CDR3 is 10 amino acids long. Here the CDR3 DNA reads TGCGCCAGCAGCCTCCTCGAGCAGTTCTTC. Amino acid sequence: CASSLLEQFF.

This clone was found a few times. This chain joins TRBV6-4 and TRBJ2-1; D not resolved. V lost 2 bases, J lost 0 bases, and 5 bases lay in between. Germline CDR1 MRHNA, CDR2 SNTAGT. This CDR3 comprises 14 residues. CDR3 coding DNA: TGTGCCAGCAGTGACGGTAGCTCCTACAATGAGCAGTTCTTC. Translating it yields CASSDGSSYNEQFF.

The chain combines TRBV4-1 with TRBJ1-1, with D unresolved. This CDR3 spans 14 amino acids. Germline V gives CDR1 MGHRA, CDR2 YSYEKL. V was clipped by 2 bases and J by 3 bases, with 10 bases between them. The chain's CDR3 is CASSQPEQYTEAFF. The CDR3 DNA reads TGCGCCAGCAGCCAACCCGAACAGTACACTGAAGCTTTCTTT.

V is TRBV27 and J is TRBJ2-1; possible D gene TRBD2, 7 bases. From germline, CDR1 is MNHEY and CDR2 SMNVEV (reference sequence). This CDR3 has 13 amino acids. Trimming cost V 7 bases and J 5 bases, with 12 bases left between them. CDR3 in DNA: TGTGCCAGCACCCGGGGGGCCAACAATGAGCAGTTCTTC. Residues: CASTRGANNEQFF.

The chain employs TRBV5-1 and TRBJ2-7; 9 bases fit TRBD1. V shed 4 bases and J 9 bases; nucleotides not matched to a gene: 5. The length of the CDR3 is 12 residues. The germline gives CDR1 SGHRS, CDR2 YFSETQ. The CDR3 sequence is CASSADRGLQYF. For the CDR3, the DNA is TGCGCCAGCAGCGCCGACAGGGGGTTGCAGTACTTC.

The J gene is TRBJ1-1, the V gene TRBV10-3, with a possible D match to TRBD1 (6 bases). The CDR3 totals 14 residues. The germline gives CDR1 ENHRY, CDR2 SYGVKD. Deletions cut 4 bases from V and 1 base from J, with 10 bases between. The CDR3 spells CAISGGGRNTEAFF. DNA for the CDR3: TGTGCCATCAGTGGGGGGGGGCGGAACACTGAAGCTTTCTTT.

The sample holds one count of this clone. The J gene is TRBJ2-7, the V gene TRBV9; 9 bases fit TRBD2. The CDR3 is 16 amino acids. CDR1 and CDR2 from the germline V gene are SGDLS and YYNGEE. V was pared by 4 bases and J by 4 bases, with 12 bases of the junction left unmatched. The CDR3 region has the DNA TGTGCCAGCAGCACGGCTTGGGCGGGAGGGCCTTACGAGCAGTACTTC. Its protein product is CASSTAWAGGPYEQYF.

The rearrangement links TRBV28 to TRBJ2-1; 13 bases line up with TRBD2. V lost 6 bases to trimming and J lost 8 bases; unmatched junction nucleotides: 4. Germline assignment: CDR1 MDHEN and CDR2 SYDVKM. The CDR3 totals 14 residues. The CDR3 reads CASRKTSGRHEQFF. The DNA for the CDR3 is TGTGCCAGCAGAAAGACTAGCGGGAGGCATGAGCAGTTCTTC.

CDR3 DNA: TGTGCCAGCAGCTTAGGAGGACTAGGCTCAGATACGCAGTATTTT. Protein: CASSLGGLGSDTQYF. The rearrangement joins TRBV11-2 to TRBJ2-3; 7 bases line up with TRBD2. V shed 1 base and J 4 bases; nucleotides not matched to a gene: 5. CDR1 SGHAT and CDR2 FQNNGV come from the germline V gene. The CDR3 runs 15 residues. Looking up the rest from reference TRBV11-2 and TRBJ2-3 gives the full variable domain: EAGVAQSPRYKIIEKRQSVAFWCNPISGHATLYWYQQILGQGPKLLIQFQNNGVVDDSQLPKDRFSAERLKGVDSTLKIQPAKLEDSAVYLCASSLGGLGSDTQYFGPGTRLTVL.

This clone was seen more than once but under ten times. The chain joins TRBV30 to TRBJ1-2; D is possibly TRBD1 (6 bases). Germline V gene sequence: CDR1 GTSNPN, CDR2 SVGIG (reference sequence). V lost 2 bases and J lost 6, with 13 bases in between. The CDR3 loop spans 13 amino acids. DNA for the CDR3: TGTGCCTGGAGTAGGGGGGGATGGGATGGCTACACCTTC. The encoded protein is CAWSRGGWDGYTF.

The J gene is TRBJ2-3, the V gene TRBV6-2 or TRBV6-3; D remains unclear. The CDR3 is 13 residues long. The germline V gene has CDR1 MNHEY and CDR2 SVGEGT. Trimming stripped 0 bases from V and 9 bases from J, with 10 bases between. The CDR3 region has the DNA TGTGCCAGCAGTTACTCGACTTTGGCGACGCAGTATTTT. This translates into CASSYSTLATQYF.

The rearrangement uses TRBV27 and TRBJ2-7, with D perhaps TRBD1 (6 bases). CDR3 size: 12 residues. Germline V gene data show CDR1 as MNHEY and CDR2 as SMNVEV (reference sequence). V was shortened by 5 bases and J by 5 bases, with 10 bases between the two germline ends. The CDR3 is CASSLTGNEQYF. The CDR3 DNA is TGTGCCAGCAGTCTGACAGGAAACGAGCAGTACTTC.